This TCR beta chain is from a study of blood T cell repertoires in COVID-19. Germline values: CDR1 SGHRS, CDR2 YFSETQ. There are 15 residues in the CDR3. J was trimmed by 5 bases and V by 1 base; bases with no gene match: 4. Produced via immunoSEQ multiplex PCR; TCRdb's table is partial and in-frame only. In the table there are approximately 140,000 clones, approximately 86% of which are singletons. The rearrangement links TRBV5-1 to TRBJ2-2; 8 bases are shared with TRBD1. Sequenced sample: peripheral blood. The sequence was obtained from a man in his 70s with acute or convalescent COVID-19. CDR3 protein: CASSLLDRETGELFF. The CDR3 DNA is TGCGCCAGCAGCTTGTTGGACAGGGAAACCGGGGAGCTGTTTTTT.